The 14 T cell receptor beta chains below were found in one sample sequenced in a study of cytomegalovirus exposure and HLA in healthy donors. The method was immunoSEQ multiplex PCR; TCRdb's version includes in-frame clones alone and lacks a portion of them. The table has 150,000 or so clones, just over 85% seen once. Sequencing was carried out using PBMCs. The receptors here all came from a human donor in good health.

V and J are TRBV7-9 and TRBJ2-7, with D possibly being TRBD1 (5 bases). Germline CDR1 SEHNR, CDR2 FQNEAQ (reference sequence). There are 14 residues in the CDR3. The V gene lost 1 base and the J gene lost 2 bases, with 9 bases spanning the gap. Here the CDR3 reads CASSLGDSPYEQYF. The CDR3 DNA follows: TGTGCCAGCAGCTTAGGAGACAGCCCCTACGAGCAGTACTTC.

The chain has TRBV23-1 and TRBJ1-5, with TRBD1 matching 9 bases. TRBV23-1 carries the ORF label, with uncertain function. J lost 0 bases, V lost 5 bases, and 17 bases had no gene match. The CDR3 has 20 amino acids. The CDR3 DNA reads TGCGCCAGCAGTTATCCGGGACAGGGACCCACCCTGTATAGCAATCAGCCCCAGCATTTT. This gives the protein CASSYPGQGPTLYSNQPQHF.

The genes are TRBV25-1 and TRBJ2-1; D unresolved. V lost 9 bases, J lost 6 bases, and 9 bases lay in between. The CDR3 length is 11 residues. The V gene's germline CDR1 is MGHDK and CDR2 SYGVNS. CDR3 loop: CASRSANEQFF. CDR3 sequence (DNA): TGTGCCAGTCGCAGCGCCAATGAGCAGTTCTTC.

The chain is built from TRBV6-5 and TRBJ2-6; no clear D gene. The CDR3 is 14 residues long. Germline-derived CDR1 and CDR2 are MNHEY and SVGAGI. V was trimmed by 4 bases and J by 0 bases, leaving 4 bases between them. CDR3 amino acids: CASSFNSGANVLTF. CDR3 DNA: TGTGCCAGCAGTTTCAACTCTGGGGCCAACGTCCTGACTTTC.

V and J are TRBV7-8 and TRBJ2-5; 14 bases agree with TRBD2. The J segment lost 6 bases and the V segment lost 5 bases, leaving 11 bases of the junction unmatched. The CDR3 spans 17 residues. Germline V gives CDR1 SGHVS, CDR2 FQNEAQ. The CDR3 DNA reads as TGTGCCAGCAGCGCCAGACTAGCGGGGGGGGGTATAAAGACCCAGTACTTC. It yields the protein CASSARLAGGGIKTQYF.

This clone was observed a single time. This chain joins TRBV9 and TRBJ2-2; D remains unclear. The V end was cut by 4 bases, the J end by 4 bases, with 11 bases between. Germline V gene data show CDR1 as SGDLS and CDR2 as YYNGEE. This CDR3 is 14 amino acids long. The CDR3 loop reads CASSYSTATGELFF. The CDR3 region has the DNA TGTGCCAGCAGCTACTCCACCGCCACCGGGGAGCTGTTTTTT.

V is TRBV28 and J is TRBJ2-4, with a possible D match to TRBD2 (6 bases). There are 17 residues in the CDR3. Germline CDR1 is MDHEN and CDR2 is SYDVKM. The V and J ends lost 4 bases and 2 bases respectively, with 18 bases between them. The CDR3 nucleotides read TGTGCCAGCAGTTCTCGGGGCTGGGGGGTCACCAAAAACATTCAGTACTTC. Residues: CASSSRGWGVTKNIQYF.

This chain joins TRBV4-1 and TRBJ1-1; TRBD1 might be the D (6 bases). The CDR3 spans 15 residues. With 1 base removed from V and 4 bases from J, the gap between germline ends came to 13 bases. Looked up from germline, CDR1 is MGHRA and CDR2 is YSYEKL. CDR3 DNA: TGCGCCAGCAGCCAAGGACACGGGGGGGCCACTGAAGCTTTCTTT. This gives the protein CASSQGHGGATEAFF.

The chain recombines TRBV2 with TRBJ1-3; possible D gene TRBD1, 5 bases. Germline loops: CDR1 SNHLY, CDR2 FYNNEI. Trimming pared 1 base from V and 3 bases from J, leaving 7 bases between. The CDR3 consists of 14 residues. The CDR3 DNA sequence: TGTGCCAGCAGTGAAGGGGGGGTTGGAAACACCATATATTTT. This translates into CASSEGGVGNTIYF.

CDR3 region: CASRSGQGYQETQYF. CDR3 bases: TGTGCCAGCAGGAGCGGACAGGGCTACCAAGAGACCCAGTACTTC. The chain uses TRBV6-5 and TRBJ2-5, with 8 bases matching TRBD1. J gave up 0 bases and V 6 bases, and 6 bases lay outside the gene matches. CDR1 and CDR2 (germline): MNHEY, SVGAGI. CDR3 size: 15 residues.

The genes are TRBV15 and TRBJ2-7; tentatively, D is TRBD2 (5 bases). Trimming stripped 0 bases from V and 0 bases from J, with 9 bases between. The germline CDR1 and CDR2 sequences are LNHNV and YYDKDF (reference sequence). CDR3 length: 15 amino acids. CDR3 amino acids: CATSRDRGSSYEQYF. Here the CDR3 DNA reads TGTGCCACCAGCAGAGATCGGGGATCCTCCTACGAGCAGTACTTC.

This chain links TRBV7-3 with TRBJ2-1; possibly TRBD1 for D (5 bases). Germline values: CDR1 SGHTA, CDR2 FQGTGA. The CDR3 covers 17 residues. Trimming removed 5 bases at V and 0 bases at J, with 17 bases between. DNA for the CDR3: TGTGCCAGCAGCCCTAGGGTTGGGGCCTACTCCTACAATGAGCAGTTCTTC. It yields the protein CASSPRVGAYSYNEQFF.

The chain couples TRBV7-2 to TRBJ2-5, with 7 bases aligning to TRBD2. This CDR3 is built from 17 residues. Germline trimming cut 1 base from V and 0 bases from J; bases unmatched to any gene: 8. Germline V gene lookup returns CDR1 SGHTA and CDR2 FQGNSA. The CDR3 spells CASSLVLAANYQETQYF. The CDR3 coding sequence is TGTGCCAGCAGCTTAGTCCTAGCGGCAAATTACCAAGAGACCCAGTACTTC.

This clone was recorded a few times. The CDR3 DNA reads TGTGCCAGCAGTCCTGGACAGGGGAAGATTGGCTACACCTTC. Its protein is CASSPGQGKIGYTF. J is TRBJ1-2 and V is TRBV27, with 9 bases that match TRBD1. The CDR3 is 14 residues long. Unmatched junction bases numbered 8, after V lost 5 bases and J lost 7 bases. Germline values: CDR1 MNHEY, CDR2 SMNVEV (reference sequence).